These 20 T cell receptor beta chains were sequenced from one sample in a study of response to subunit inactivated influenza vaccine. Each CDR3 protein is one row after TCRdb ran MiXCR on the RT-PCR reads. The sample holds 500,000 or so distinct CDR3 sequences; 16% are singletons and the top ten take less than 4%. Sequenced here: CD4+ T cells sorted from PBMCs, sampled around 25 months after vaccination. The receptor source for this set is a man aged 50-75 years who received an inactivated influenza vaccine.

The chain uses TRBV6-5 and TRBJ1-5; no firm D call. V lost 2 bases and J 6 bases, leaving 11 bases between the germline ends. Germline loops: CDR1 MNHEY, CDR2 SVGAGI. The CDR3 totals 14 residues. DNA for the CDR3: TGTGCCAGCAGTTACCTGGGTGGAGGTCAGCCCCAGCATTTT. This translates into CASSYLGGGQPQHF.

Ten or more counts support this clonotype. The CDR3 DNA sequence: TGTGCCAGCAGCTTAACAGGAGGTACCTATGGCTACACCTTC. Protein sequence: CASSLTGGTYGYTF. This chain joins TRBV7-2 and TRBJ1-2; TRBD1 might be the D (5 bases). The CDR3 is 14 amino acids. V shed 2 bases and J shed 4 bases, with 11 bases lying between them. Looked up from germline, CDR1 is SGHTA and CDR2 is FQGNSA. Filled out from reference TRBV7-2 and TRBJ1-2, the complete variable domain reads GAGVSQSPSNKVTEKGKDVELRCDPISGHTALYWYRQSLGQGLEFLIYFQGNSAPDKSGLPSDRFSAERTGGSVSTLTIQRTQQEDSAVYLCASSLTGGTYGYTFGSGTRLTVV.

This clonotype was counted a few times. V usage is TRBV9 and J usage is TRBJ1-4; no definite D call. Germline V gene sequence: CDR1 SGDLS, CDR2 YYNGEE. The length of the CDR3 is 15 residues. V was shortened by 1 base and J by 4 bases, with 11 bases between the two germline ends. The CDR3 DNA is TGTGCCAGCAGCGTATCGGGAAGACTTAATGAAAAACTGTTTTTT. Protein: CASSVSGRLNEKLFF.

This chain uses TRBV7-2 with TRBJ2-3; 9 nucleotides match TRBD2. Germline values: CDR1 SGHTA, CDR2 FQGNSA. Trimming removed 2 bases from V and 4 bases from J; junction bases left unmatched: 4. The CDR3 covers 15 residues. This CDR3 reads CASSLSGTSPDTQYF. CDR3 sequence (DNA): TGTGCCAGCAGCTTATCCGGGACTAGCCCAGATACGCAGTATTTT.

V usage is TRBV7-2 and J usage is TRBJ1-4; 10 nucleotides align to TRBD1. Germline V gives CDR1 SGHTA, CDR2 FQGNSA. Trimming at V came to 5 bases and at J to 10 bases, leaving 10 bases not matched to a gene. The CDR3 covers 15 residues. In nucleotides, the CDR3 is TGTGCCAGCAGCCCGAGGGGACAGGGGATGGGAAAACTGTTTTTT. Protein: CASSPRGQGMGKLFF.

The chain uses TRBV7-2 and TRBJ2-6; the D is unclear. The V gene's germline CDR1 is SGHTA and CDR2 FQGNSA. The V and J ends lost 3 bases and 12 bases respectively, with 9 bases between them. The CDR3 sequence is 12 residues long. The CDR3 protein is CASSLDLGVLTF. In nucleotides, the CDR3 is TGTGCCAGCAGCTTGGACCTGGGCGTCCTGACTTTC. The variable domain in full, with the rest retrieved from reference TRBV7-2 and TRBJ2-6, is GAGVSQSPSNKVTEKGKDVELRCDPISGHTALYWYRQSLGQGLEFLIYFQGNSAPDKSGLPSDRFSAERTGGSVSTLTIQRTQQEDSAVYLCASSLDLGVLTFGAGSRLTVL.

V is TRBV27 and J is TRBJ1-2, with D possibly TRBD1 on 6 matching bases. V gave up 6 bases and J gave up 4 bases, with 12 bases separating them. This CDR3 comprises 13 residues. Germline V gives CDR1 MNHEY, CDR2 SMNVEV (reference sequence). The CDR3 sequence is CASRPTGPYGYTF. CDR3 DNA: TGTGCCAGCAGGCCGACAGGCCCCTATGGCTACACCTTC.

This clonotype was found once. This chain uses TRBV7-2 with TRBJ2-5; D is possibly TRBD2 (6 bases). The CDR3 contains 16 residues. Germline V gene data show CDR1 as SGHTA and CDR2 as FQGNSA. Trimming took off 1 base at V and 5 bases at J, with 17 bases between the two ends. CDR3 amino acids: CASSLVPRGREETQYF. DNA for the CDR3: TGTGCCAGCAGCTTAGTCCCTCGAGGCCGGGAGGAGACCCAGTACTTC. Filled out from reference TRBV7-2 and TRBJ2-5, the complete variable domain reads GAGVSQSPSNKVTEKGKDVELRCDPISGHTALYWYRQSLGQGLEFLIYFQGNSAPDKSGLPSDRFSAERTGGSVSTLTIQRTQQEDSAVYLCASSLVPRGREETQYFGPGTRLLVL.

Ten or more counts support this clonotype. The chain couples TRBV6-6 to TRBJ2-3; perhaps TRBD1 as D (6 bases). The V gene's germline CDR1 is MNHNY and CDR2 SVGAGI (reference sequence). This CDR3 comprises 13 residues. The V gene lost 5 bases and the J gene lost 9 bases, with 15 bases spanning the gap. The CDR3 spells CASSHENGGTQYF. CDR3 sequence (DNA): TGTGCCAGCAGTCACGAGAATGGGGGCACGCAGTATTTT.

This clonotype has at least ten counts. The gene calls are TRBV20-1 and TRBJ2-3; 8 nucleotides agree with TRBD2. The CDR3 is 14 amino acids. Germline CDR1 reads DFQATT; CDR2 reads SNEGSKA (reference sequence). The V segment lost 1 base and the J segment 5 bases; nucleotides outside the gene matches: 5. The CDR3 region has the DNA TGCAGTGCTAGAGCCGGGGGGGCATTAGATACGCAGTATTTT. Residues: CSARAGGALDTQYF.

V and J are TRBV20-1 and TRBJ2-3; no clear D. Trimming left V 3 bases short and J 1 base short, with 14 bases between. The CDR3 contains 15 residues. Per the germline V gene, CDR1 is DFQATT and CDR2 is SNEGSKA (reference sequence). CDR3 nucleotide sequence: TGCAGTGCTAGCGGTAGGGCCCCGGGCACAGATACGCAGTATTTT. It codes for CSASGRAPGTDTQYF.

This sequence joins TRBV24-1 and TRBJ1-5, with D unresolved. The V and J ends lost 3 bases and 5 bases respectively, with 4 bases between them. The germline V gene has CDR1 KGHDR and CDR2 SFDVKD. The CDR3 is 12 residues long. CDR3 residues: CATSDQDQPQHF. The CDR3 DNA reads as TGTGCCACCAGTGATCAAGATCAGCCCCAGCATTTT.

This clonotype appeared a few times. The V gene is TRBV27, the J gene TRBJ2-1; D gene ambiguous. The germline V gene has CDR1 MNHEY and CDR2 SMNVEV (reference sequence). The length of the CDR3 is 15 residues. The V gene lost 5 bases and the J gene lost 2 bases, with 13 bases spanning the gap. Written as DNA, the CDR3 is TGTGCCAGCAGTATACAAGGGCTTCCCTACAATGAGCAGTTCTTC. This translates into CASSIQGLPYNEQFF.

This clonotype was recorded at least ten times. CDR3 amino acids: CASSQSTGAGETQYF. The DNA for the CDR3 is TGTGCCAGCAGCCAATCAACGGGTGCAGGAGAGACCCAGTACTTC. The chain joins TRBV3-1 to TRBJ2-5; D is ambiguous. The ends were cut back, 2 bases at V and 4 bases at J, with 14 bases in the middle. Germline CDR1 is LGHDT and CDR2 is YNNKEL (reference sequence). The CDR3 has 15 amino acids.

This clonotype was seen more than once but under ten times. The chain joins TRBV20-1 to TRBJ2-7; 8 positions match TRBD1. With V trimmed by 1 base and J by 3 bases, 8 bases remained unmatched. Germline V gene lookup returns CDR1 DFQATT and CDR2 SNEGSKA (reference sequence). The CDR3 is 15 amino acids. Here the CDR3 DNA reads TGCAGTGCTAGAGTGGGGACAGGCCTGAGCTACGAGCAGTACTTC. Its translation is CSARVGTGLSYEQYF.

This clonotype was recorded many times. The chain couples TRBV10-3 to TRBJ2-7, with D possibly matching TRBD2 (6 bases). Trimming removed 0 bases from V and 2 bases from J, with 8 bases in between. The CDR3 sequence is 14 residues long. CDR1 is ENHRY and CDR2 is SYGVKD in the germline V gene. CDR3 region: CAISESEGPYEQYF. In DNA, the CDR3 is TGTGCCATCAGTGAGTCGGAGGGCCCCTACGAGCAGTACTTC.

This clonotype was detected many times. J is TRBJ2-2 and V is TRBV12-3 or TRBV12-4; D is uncertain. The CDR3 sequence is 13 residues long. Trimming stripped 6 bases from V and 1 base from J, with 6 bases between. For the CDR3, the DNA is TGTGCCAGCAGGGGTGAGAACACCGGGGAGCTGTTTTTT. It codes for CASRGENTGELFF.

This rearrangement joins TRBV6-6 to TRBJ2-7, with 7 bases identical to TRBD1. Trimming at V came to 5 bases and at J to 3 bases, leaving 4 bases not matched to a gene. The germline V gene encodes CDR1 MNHNY and CDR2 SVGAGI (reference sequence). The CDR3 spans 13 residues. The DNA for the CDR3 is TGTGCCAGCAGTGTCGGGACAGTCTACGAGCAGTACTTC. Protein sequence: CASSVGTVYEQYF.

The CDR3 DNA reads TGTGCCAGCAGTCGGAGCGGGGGCAACTACAATGAGCAGTTCTTC. It codes for CASSRSGGNYNEQFF. This rearrangement joins TRBV12-3 or TRBV12-4 to TRBJ2-1; TRBD2 aligns across 8 bases. V lost 5 bases and J lost 3; bases outside the gene matches: 6. This CDR3 has 15 residues.

This clonotype was recorded at least ten times. The rearrangement links TRBV11-2 to TRBJ2-1; TRBD1 matches at 10 bases. The CDR3 loop spans 15 amino acids. Per germline, CDR1 SGHAT and CDR2 FQNNGV. J gave up 7 bases and V 4 bases, and 7 bases lay outside the gene matches. The CDR3 region is CASSSTGTGVNEQFF. CDR3 in DNA: TGTGCCAGCAGCTCGACCGGGACAGGGGTGAATGAGCAGTTCTTC.